The clone carrying this T cell receptor (beta chain) is a singleton in its sample. What it binds is unknown. The data stem from a study of radiation and T cells in renal cell carcinoma. Germline V gene lookup returns CDR1 SNHLY and CDR2 FYNNEI. The V end lost 6 bases, the J end lost 10 bases, and 19 bases lay between the germline ends. The CDR3 has 13 amino acids. This sample's time point: blood 2 weeks post-SBRT. As to treatment: 15 Gy SBRT to primary tumor, nephrectomy 4 weeks later. General observations from the study: Baseline intratumoral clonotype presence is unknown without pretreatment biopsies.

Clones were sequenced by immunoSEQ multiplex PCR, and TCRdb holds only the in-frame ones, with some missing. This sample has approximately 49,000 clones; approximately 80% occur once, and the top ten carry around 30%. The sequence was collected from a woman aged 70 to 79 with renal cell carcinoma. Here the sequenced sample was blood, taken from a patient whose treatment included radiotherapy and nephrectomy. This chain joins TRBV2 and TRBJ2-7; D remains ambiguous. Written as DNA, the CDR3 is TGTGCCAGCAGCTCAAACACCGACGGTTCACAGTACTTC. It yields the protein CASSSNTDGSQYF.